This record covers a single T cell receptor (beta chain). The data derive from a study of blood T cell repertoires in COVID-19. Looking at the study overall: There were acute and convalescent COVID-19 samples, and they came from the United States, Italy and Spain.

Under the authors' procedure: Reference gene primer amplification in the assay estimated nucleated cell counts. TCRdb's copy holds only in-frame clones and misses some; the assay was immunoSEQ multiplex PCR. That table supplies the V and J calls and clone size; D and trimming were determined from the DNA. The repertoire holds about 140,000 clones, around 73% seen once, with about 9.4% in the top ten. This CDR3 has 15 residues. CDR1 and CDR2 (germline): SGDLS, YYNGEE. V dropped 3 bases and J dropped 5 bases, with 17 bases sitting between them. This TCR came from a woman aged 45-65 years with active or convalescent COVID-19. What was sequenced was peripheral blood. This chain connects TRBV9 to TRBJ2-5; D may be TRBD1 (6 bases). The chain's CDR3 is CASSARADSRETQYF. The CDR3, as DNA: TGTGCCAGCAGCGCCAGAGCGGACAGTCGGGAGACCCAGTACTTC. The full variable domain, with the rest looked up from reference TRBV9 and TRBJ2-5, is DSGVTQTPKHLITATGQRVTLRCSPRSGDLSVYWYQQSLDQGLQFLIQYYNGEERAKGNILERFSAQQFPDLHSELNLSSLELGDSALYFCASSARADSRETQYFGPGTRLLVL.